These 3 T cell receptor beta chains share one sample of origin, sequenced in a study of T cells in Graves' hyperthyroidism and ophthalmopathy. Template material for amplifying TCR beta CDR3 regions consisted of RNA transcripts. Researchers ran a first-round RT-PCR on the TCR CDR3 using the HTBI primer set. TCRdb passed the multiplex PCR reads through MiXCR, listing each CDR3 protein once. The sample has approximately 690,000 distinct CDR3 sequences; 13% to 15% are singletons. The source material was blood. The receptors were gathered from a woman between 50 and 59 years old with Graves' ophthalmopathy.

This clonotype showed up many times. The chain is built from TRBV3-1 and TRBJ1-1; 10 bases fit TRBD1. V lost 5 bases, J lost 0 bases, and 9 bases stayed unmatched. The length of the CDR3 is 17 residues. Germline V CDR1 and CDR2: LGHDT, YNNKEL (reference sequence). As DNA, the CDR3 is TGTGCCAGCAGCAGAGCGACAGGGGGCCCAATGAACACTGAAGCTTTCTTT. Its translation is CASSRATGGPMNTEAFF.

The rearrangement links TRBV6-1 to TRBJ2-1, with TRBD2 identical over 13 bases. Germline loops: CDR1 MNHNS, CDR2 SASEGT. Trimming removed 9 bases from V and 9 bases from J; junction bases left unmatched: 11. CDR3 size: 15 residues. In DNA form, the CDR3 reads TGTGCCAGTACCGGACTAGCGGGAGATTTGGGTGAGCAGTTCTTC. Translating gives CASTGLAGDLGEQFF.

The chain has TRBV5-8 and TRBJ2-5; tentative D call: TRBD1 (6 bases). Germline V lookup: CDR1 SGHTS, CDR2 YDEGEE. Trimming took 1 base from V and 5 from J, leaving 15 bases between them. The CDR3 has 15 amino acids. The CDR3 DNA is TGTGCCAGCAGCTTGTTGGGGTACCAGGGGGAGACCCAGTACTTC. This encodes CASSLLGYQGETQYF.